This T cell receptor (beta chain) comes out of a study of CD8+ T cells in alopecia areata. Study in general: In an open-label trial, patients got 5 to 10 mg tofacitinib twice daily. Tofacitinib was given for 6 to 18 months, then stopped for 6 months.

Study conclusions and caveats: Normal-skin resident alphabeta T cells also appear among scalp sample sequences.

This clone was seen only once. The antigen remains unidentified. Following RNA extraction, reverse transcription yielded cDNA that acted as the sequencing template. Only in-frame clones appear in the TCRdb table, and some are missing; sequencing was by immunoSEQ multiplex PCR. The data hold fewer than 250,000 clones, with 50% to 65% observed a single time. The TCR sequence derives from a human donor with alopecia areata. Sequences were derived from CD4+ T cells sorted from blood, sampled at week 0.

The CDR3 DNA follows: TGCAGCGTTGAAAGGGGAGGGAACGGGGAGCTGTTTTTT. Its protein is CSVERGGNGELFF. V and J are TRBV29-1 and TRBJ2-2; 7 bases fit TRBD2. With 2 bases clipped from V and 7 bases from J, the junction kept 4 bases outside the gene matches. The germline gives CDR1 SQVTM, CDR2 ANQGSEA. This CDR3 is built from 13 residues.